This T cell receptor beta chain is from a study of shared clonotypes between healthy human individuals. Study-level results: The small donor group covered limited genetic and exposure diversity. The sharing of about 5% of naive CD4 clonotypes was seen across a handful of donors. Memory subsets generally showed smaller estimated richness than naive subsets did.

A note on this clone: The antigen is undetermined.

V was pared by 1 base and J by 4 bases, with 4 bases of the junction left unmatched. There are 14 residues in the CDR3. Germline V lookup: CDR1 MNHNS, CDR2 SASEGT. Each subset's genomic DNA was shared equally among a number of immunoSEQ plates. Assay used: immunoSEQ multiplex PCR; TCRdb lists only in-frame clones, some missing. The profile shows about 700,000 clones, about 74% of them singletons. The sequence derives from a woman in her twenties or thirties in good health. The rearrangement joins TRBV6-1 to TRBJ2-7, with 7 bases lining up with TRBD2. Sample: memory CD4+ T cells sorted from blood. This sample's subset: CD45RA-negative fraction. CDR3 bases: TGTGCCAGCAGTGAAGGTGGGGGGGTTTACGAGCAGTACTTC. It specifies CASSEGGGVYEQYF.